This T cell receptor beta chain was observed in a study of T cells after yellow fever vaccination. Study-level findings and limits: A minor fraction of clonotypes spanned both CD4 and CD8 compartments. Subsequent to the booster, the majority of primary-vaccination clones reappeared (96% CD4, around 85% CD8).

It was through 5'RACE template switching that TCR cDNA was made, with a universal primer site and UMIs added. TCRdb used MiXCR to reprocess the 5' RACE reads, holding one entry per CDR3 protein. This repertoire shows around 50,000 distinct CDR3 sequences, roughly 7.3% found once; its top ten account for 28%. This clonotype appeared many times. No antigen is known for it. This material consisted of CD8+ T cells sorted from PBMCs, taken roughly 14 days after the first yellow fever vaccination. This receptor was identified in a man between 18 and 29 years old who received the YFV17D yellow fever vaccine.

DNA of the CDR3: TGTGCCAGCAGGCAGGGGGTACTTGGTGGCTACACCTTC. Translation: CASRQGVLGGYTF. The chain carries TRBV27 and TRBJ1-2; 7 nucleotides line up with TRBD1. Per the germline V gene, CDR1 is MNHEY and CDR2 is SMNVEV (reference sequence). The CDR3 extends over 13 amino acids. The trim removed 6 bases at V and 7 bases at J, leaving 8 bases unmatched.